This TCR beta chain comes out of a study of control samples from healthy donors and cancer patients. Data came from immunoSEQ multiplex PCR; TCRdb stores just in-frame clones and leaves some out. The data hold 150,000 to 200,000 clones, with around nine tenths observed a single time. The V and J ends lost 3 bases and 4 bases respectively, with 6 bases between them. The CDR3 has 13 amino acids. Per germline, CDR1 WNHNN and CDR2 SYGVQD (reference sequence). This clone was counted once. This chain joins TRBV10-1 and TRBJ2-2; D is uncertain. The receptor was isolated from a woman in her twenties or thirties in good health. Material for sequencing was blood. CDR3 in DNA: TGCGCCAGCAGTGAATGGGGCACCGGGGAGCTGTTTTTT. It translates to CASSEWGTGELFF.